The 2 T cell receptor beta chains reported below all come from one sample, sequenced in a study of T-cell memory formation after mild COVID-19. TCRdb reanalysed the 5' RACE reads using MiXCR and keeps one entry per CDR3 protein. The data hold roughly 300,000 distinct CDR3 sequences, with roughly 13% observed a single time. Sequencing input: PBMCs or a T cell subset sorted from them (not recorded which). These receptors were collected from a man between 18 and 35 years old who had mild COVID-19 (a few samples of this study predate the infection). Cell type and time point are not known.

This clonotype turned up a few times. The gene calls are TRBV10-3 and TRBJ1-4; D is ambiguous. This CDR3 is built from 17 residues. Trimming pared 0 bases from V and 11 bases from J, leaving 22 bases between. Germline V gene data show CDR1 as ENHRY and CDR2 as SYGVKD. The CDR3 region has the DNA TGTGCCATCAGTGAGTCGAAATCTGGCAGCGTATATGGGAAACTGTTTTTT. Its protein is CAISESKSGSVYGKLFF.

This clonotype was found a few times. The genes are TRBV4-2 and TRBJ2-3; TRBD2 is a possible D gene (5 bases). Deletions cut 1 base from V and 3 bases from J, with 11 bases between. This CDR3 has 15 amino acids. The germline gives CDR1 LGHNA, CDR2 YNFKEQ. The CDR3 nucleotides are TGTGCCAGCAGCCAAGGGTTCCGGGGAACAGATACGCAGTATTTT. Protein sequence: CASSQGFRGTDTQYF.